This TCR beta chain was identified during a study of CD8 T cells in Susac syndrome (dated 2019 in TCRdb). The study in broad terms: The study used repertoire sequencing to test whether antigen drove CD8+ T cell activation and differentiation in Susac syndrome.

To note about this clonotype: It lacks a known antigen. No much larger clone is present one base from it, and per-base qualities are unavailable.

Paper-wide results and their limitations: The TCR sequencing and HLA analysis was acknowledged to have included a relatively small number of individuals.

Peripheral blood CD8+ and CD4+ T cells from healthy donors, Susac syndrome patients and multiple sclerosis patients were profiled by high-throughput TCR beta sequencing. The multiple sclerosis controls were treatment-naive patients who had stable or active relapsing-remitting disease and met the revised McDonald criteria. CD8+ TEMRA cells were enriched by FACS, while bulk CD8+ and CD4+ T cells were purified by magnetic negative isolation. Blood was collected in EDTA tubes and processed within 24 hours, with PBMCs isolated through density gradient centrifugation. PBMCs intended for TCR sequencing were frozen in liquid nitrogen and were later thawed in a 37 degrees C water bath. The sorted or isolated CD4+, CD8+ and CD8+ TEMRA cells had a purity of 90% or higher. RNA was extracted using the RNeasy kit, and roughly 0.45 to 1 microgram was reverse transcribed with random hexamers. The immunoSEQ multiplex PCR assay, which covers 54 Vbeta and 13 Jbeta segments, was used to amplify TCR beta CDR3 regions. PCR amplification bias was corrected using a synthetic template baseline for primer optimization and computational correction. Turning to the authors' computational methods: Reads were annotated to V, D and J genes according to IMGT and were analyzed with immunoSEQ Analyzer, with only productive sequences retained. Clonality was computed as one minus Shannon entropy normalized by log2 of the number of productive unique sequences. For each patient and control, public and private clones were evaluated among the 100 most prevalent clones. A clone was defined as Susac-specific if it was absent from the healthy and MS cohorts, from over a thousand published viral clones and from other ImmuneACCESS disease sequences. Using fastp trimming at Q25 and MiXCR clonotype assembly, TCRdb reanalyzed the public sequencing data and kept in-frame beta chains. For every CDR3 protein sequence, its rows merge into one entry that carries the most common genes and DNA. Clone size and V and J calls follow TCRdb, not the original study. The sample table contains 300,000 to 350,000 distinct CDR3 sequences; only one count was recorded for 90% to 95% of them. Of the sample, over 0.065% falls within the top ten clones.

CDR1 and CDR2, looked up from the germline V gene (reference sequence), are DFQATT and SNEGSKA. CDR3 length: 13 amino acids, cysteine to phenylalanine. Kept here is only the CDR3 DNA, which spans 39 bases and is read in frame from base 1. Relative to germline, V is missing 5 bases and J is missing 6 bases, with 4 bases of the junction outside any gene match. The chain is made from TRBV20-1 and TRBJ1-4; 9 middle bases align to TRBD1. The material sequenced was CD4+ T cells from PBMCs. The receptor's source is a human donor with multiple sclerosis. Here is the DNA: TGCAGTGCTGTTACAGGGGGCGATGAAAAACTGTTTTTT. Its amino acids are CSAVTGGDEKLFF.